Below are 15 T cell receptor beta chains sequenced from a single sample in a study of T cell clonality in common variable immunodeficiency. Assay used: immunoSEQ multiplex PCR; TCRdb lists only in-frame clones, some missing. The record shows about 39,000 clones for this sample, with no singletons present. What was sequenced was peripheral blood mononuclear cells. These receptor sequences come from a person between 18 and 75 years old in good health.

In its sample, this clone was seen many times. The read gets to within 3 residues of the CDR3 end, and the germline J gene fills in the rest. The gene calls are TRBV29-1 and TRBJ2-2, with D uncertain. Germline values: CDR1 SQVTM, CDR2 ANQGSEA. With 2 bases removed from V and 6 bases from J, the gap between germline ends came to 19 bases. The CDR3 has 16 amino acids. CDR3 protein: CSVELGQAVGPGELFF. The part of the CDR3 DNA that was read is TGCAGCGTTGAATTAGGGCAGGCAGTTGGCCCCGGGGAG.

This clone was picked up a small number of times. This chain's CDR3 is CASSPTLEGADTQYF. The sequenced CDR3 bases are TGTGCCAGCAGCCCTACCTTGGAAGGGGCAGATACG. The chain has TRBV11-2 and TRBJ2-3; weak D call: TRBD1 (5 bases). The read gets to within 3 residues of the CDR3 end, and the germline J gene fills in the rest. Per the germline V gene, CDR1 is SGHAT and CDR2 is FQNNGV. Trimming shortened V by 5 bases and J by 4 bases, and 16 bases separated the two germline ends. The length of the CDR3 is 15 residues. The full variable domain, its missing parts supplied by reference TRBV11-2 and TRBJ2-3, is EAGVAQSPRYKIIEKRQSVAFWCNPISGHATLYWYQQILGQGPKLLIQFQNNGVVDDSQLPKDRFSAERLKGVDSTLKIQPAKLEDSAVYLCASSPTLEGADTQYFGPGTRLTVL.

Concerning this clone: The read comes to an end 3 residues before the CDR3 does, leaving the germline J gene to fill in the end. The rearrangement joins TRBV6-1 to TRBJ2-2; 10 bases are shared with TRBD1. There are 16 residues in the CDR3. Germline V gene data show CDR1 as MNHNS and CDR2 as SASEGT. CDR3 DNA, as far as it was read: TGTGCCAGCAGTGTGGTAAAGGACAGGGGGGAGGATAAG. Residues: CASSVVKDRGEDK. The full CDR3 protein reads CASSVVKDRGEDKLFF.

This clone has at least ten counts. The CDR3 end falls 3 residues outside the read, so it is completed with the germline J gene. The genes are TRBV5-1 and TRBJ2-7, with 7 bases that match TRBD1. The junction had 6 bases not matched to a gene; V was cut back by 1 base and J by 5 bases. The germline gives CDR1 SGHRS, CDR2 YFSETQ. This CDR3 has 14 amino acids. CDR3 DNA (partial): TGCGCCAGCAGCTTGAAGGGGGCAGTCGACGAG. This encodes CASSLKGAVDE. The whole CDR3 sequence is CASSLKGAVDEQYF.

In its sample, this clone was seen many times. The CDR3 end falls 3 residues outside the read, so it is completed with the germline J gene. The chain couples TRBV14 to TRBJ2-7, with TRBD1 matching 7 bases. The ends lost 1 base at V and 3 bases at J; junction bases unmatched: 6. The V gene's germline CDR1 is SGHDN and CDR2 FVKESK. The CDR3 is 15 amino acids. CDR3 DNA, as far as it was read: TGTGCCAGCAGCCAAGCCTCGGGACAGCTCTACGAG. Translation gives CASSQASGQLYE. From start to end, the CDR3 is CASSQASGQLYEQYF.

The table lists this clone with many counts. The observed sequence ends 3 residues before the CDR3 terminus, with the missing tail filled in from the germline J gene. The chain recombines TRBV20-1 with TRBJ1-6; a weak D match, TRBD1 (5 bases). The germline V gene encodes CDR1 DFQATT and CDR2 SNEGSKA (reference sequence). The CDR3 contains 14 residues. V was pared by 7 bases and J by 7 bases, with 17 bases between. Incomplete CDR3 DNA: TGCAGTGGGAGAGAAGGGGAATGGAATTCACCC. As protein: CSGREGEWNSP. The CDR3 in its entirety is CSGREGEWNSPLHF.

This clone was seen many times. The CDR3 end falls 3 residues outside the read, so it is completed with the germline J gene. This chain connects TRBV7-9 to TRBJ1-2, with 7 nucleotides matching TRBD1. This CDR3 is 14 amino acids long. Germline V gene data show CDR1 as SEHNR and CDR2 as FQNEAQ (reference sequence). Losses at the gene ends were 11 bases for V and 3 bases for J; bases not matched to a gene: 12. The CDR3 is CAGKVGDRHYGYTF. The sequenced part of the CDR3 DNA is TGTGCCGGCAAGGTTGGGGACAGACACTATGGC. Drawing the rest from reference TRBV7-9 and TRBJ1-2, the complete variable domain is DTGVSQNPRHKITKRGQNVTFRCDPISEHNRLYWYRQTLGQGPEFLTYFQNEAQLEKSRLLSDRFSAERPKGSFSTLEIQRTEQGDSAMYLCAGKVGDRHYGYTFGSGTRLTVV.

This clone has at least ten counts. The CDR3 end is not reached by the read, which stops 3 residues before it; the germline J gene fills it in. The chain combines TRBV20-1 with TRBJ2-3, with D perhaps matching TRBD2 (6 bases). CDR3 length equals 18 residues. V was trimmed by 0 bases and J by 6 bases, leaving 25 bases between them. Per germline, CDR1 DFQATT and CDR2 SNEGSKA (reference sequence). CDR3 amino acids: CSARDRPLFSGVGDTQYF. The CDR3 DNA, read in part, is TGCAGTGCTAGAGACCGCCCCTTATTTAGCGGCGTTGGGGATACG.

The sample holds many counts of this clone. The read stops 3 residues short of the end of the CDR3; the missing end is completed from the germline J gene. This chain joins TRBV20-1 and TRBJ2-1, with TRBD1 identical over 9 bases. There are 14 residues in the CDR3. Per the germline V gene, CDR1 is DFQATT and CDR2 is SNEGSKA (reference sequence). The junction had 10 bases not matched to a gene; V was cut back by 6 bases and J by 7 bases. The part of the CDR3 DNA that was read is TGCAGTGCCCAGTACAGGGGGCGTAAAAATGAG. Translation gives CSAQYRGRKNE. Given in full, the CDR3 is CSAQYRGRKNEQFF.

This clone was seen ten or more times. The read comes to an end 3 residues before the CDR3 does, leaving the germline J gene to fill in the end. The rearrangement uses TRBV20-1 and TRBJ2-7, with TRBD2 identical over 10 bases. Trimming took 5 bases from V and 0 from J; bases not matched to a gene: 4. CDR3 length equals 14 residues. The germline V gene encodes CDR1 DFQATT and CDR2 SNEGSKA (reference sequence). The CDR3 loop is CSAPRTSGSYEQYF. The covered CDR3 bases are TGCAGTGCTCCCCGGACTAGCGGCTCCTACGAG.

This clone was counted at least ten times. The read gets to within 3 residues of the CDR3 end, and the germline J gene fills in the rest. The genes are TRBV9 and TRBJ1-3; D is perhaps TRBD1 (5 bases). There are 14 residues in the CDR3. Germline lookup yields CDR1 SGDLS and CDR2 YYNGEE. This CDR3 reads CASSAIMGGEKIYF. The part of the CDR3 DNA that was read is TGTGCCAGCAGCGCCATTATGGGGGGAGAGAAG.

The table lists this clone with many counts. The read ends 3 residues early relative to the CDR3; the germline J gene fills the gap. This chain links TRBV6-1 with TRBJ1-2; 8 nucleotides line up with TRBD1. J lost 5 bases, V lost 1 base, and 0 bases had no gene match. Germline CDR1 and CDR2: MNHNS and SASEGT. The CDR3 sequence is 13 residues long. CDR3 residues: CASSEGQGYGYTF. CDR3 DNA (partial): TGTGCCAGCAGTGAAGGACAGGGGTATGGC.

This clone was recorded at least ten times. The read stops 3 residues short of the end of the CDR3; the missing end is completed from the germline J gene. The V and J genes are TRBV30 and TRBJ1-6; 9 nucleotides line up with TRBD1. There are 14 residues in the CDR3. Trimming at V came to 3 bases and at J to 7 bases, leaving 4 bases not matched to a gene. Per germline, CDR1 GTSNPN and CDR2 SVGIG (reference sequence). CDR3 region: CAWSLGQGNSPLHF. CDR3 bases read: TGTGCCTGGAGCCTCGGACAGGGGAATTCACCC.

This clone was observed a handful of times. The read ends 3 residues before the CDR3 terminus; that terminus is restored from the germline J gene. The rearrangement uses TRBV19 and TRBJ1-6; a possible D gene is TRBD1 (5 bases). This CDR3 contains 17 residues. Germline V lookup: CDR1 LNHDA, CDR2 SQIVND (reference sequence). Trimming removed 5 bases from V and 0 bases from J, with 14 bases in between. The CDR3 DNA, read in part, is TGTGCCAGTAGTCGTTACAGGCCGAGCTCCTATAATTCACCC. As protein: CASSRYRPSSYNSP. The CDR3 reads in full as CASSRYRPSSYNSPLHF.

This clone appeared many times. The CDR3 end lies 3 residues beyond the end of the read and is filled in from the germline J gene. The chain joins TRBV11-2 to TRBJ2-1; D is perhaps TRBD2 (6 bases). The CDR3 sequence is 15 residues long. Germline V gene data show CDR1 as SGHAT and CDR2 as FQNNGV. With 5 bases removed from V and 1 base from J, the gap between germline ends came to 12 bases. Incomplete CDR3 DNA: TGTGCCAGCAGCCGGACGGAGGGGTCCTACAATGAG. Amino acids: CASSRTEGSYNE. The full CDR3 is CASSRTEGSYNEQFF.